The T cell receptor beta chain described here comes from a study of T cell responses to AZD1222 COVID-19 vaccine. The assay was immunoSEQ multiplex PCR, and TCRdb's table has in-frame clones only and misses some. The data hold 100,000 to 150,000 clones, with about 89% observed a single time. Study-level points and caveats: Among spike-specific TCRs, nearly half reportedly target unmutated variant regions. Just five to seven AZD1222 recipients tested seropositive at baseline.

Per germline, CDR1 SGHRS and CDR2 YFSETQ. The CDR3 has 15 amino acids. The V end was cut by 1 base, the J end by 5 bases, with 15 bases between. This clone was picked up one time. Antigen unknown. The chain carries TRBV5-1 and TRBJ2-5; tentatively, D is TRBD1 (5 bases). This clonotype was sampled from an adult in good health. The source was peripheral blood, collected on day 0 of AZD1222 vaccination. DNA of the CDR3: TGCGCCAGCAGCTTGAGGCAGGGTAAACGGGAGACCCAGTACTTC. This sequence encodes CASSLRQGKRETQYF.